This record concerns one T cell receptor beta chain sequence. The target antigen is unknown. Sorted-subset replicate PCRs used about 200 ng DNA, tens of thousands of T cell genomes. Some clones are missing from TCRdb's copy, which holds only in-frame ones; the method was immunoSEQ multiplex PCR. The sample consists of about 2.3 million clones, under 95% of them appearing once. The germline V gene encodes CDR1 SGHTA and CDR2 FQGTGA. This CDR3 comprises 15 residues. Trimming shortened V by 2 bases and J by 4 bases, and 12 bases separated the two germline ends. This specimen belongs to a study of shared clonotypes between healthy human individuals. Study-wide findings and caveats: Genetic and exposure-history diversity was limited by the few donors.

The specimen sequenced was naive CD4+ T cells from PBMCs. Documented subset: CD45RA+ positively selected. This clonotype originated in a man in his late teens or twenties in good health. Some clones in this sample may be carry-over from other donors' samples. The V and J genes are TRBV7-3 and TRBJ2-1, with D maybe TRBD1 (5 bases). CDR3 nucleotide sequence: TGTGCCAGCAGCTTACAGGGCGCTCTGTACAATGAGCAGTTCTTC. Amino acid sequence: CASSLQGALYNEQFF.